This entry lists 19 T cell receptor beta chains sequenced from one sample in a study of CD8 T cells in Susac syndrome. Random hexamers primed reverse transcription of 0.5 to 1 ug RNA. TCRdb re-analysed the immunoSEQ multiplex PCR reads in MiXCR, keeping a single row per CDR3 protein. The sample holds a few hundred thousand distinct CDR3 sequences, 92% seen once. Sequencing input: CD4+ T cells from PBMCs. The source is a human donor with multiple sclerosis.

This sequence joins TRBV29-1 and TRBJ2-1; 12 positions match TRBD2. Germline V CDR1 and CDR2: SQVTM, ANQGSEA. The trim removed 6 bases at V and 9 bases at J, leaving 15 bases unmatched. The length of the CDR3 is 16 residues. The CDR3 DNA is TGCAGCGTCGATGGGACTAGCGGGCGTTTGGTTGGTGAGCAGTTCTTC. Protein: CSVDGTSGRLVGEQFF.

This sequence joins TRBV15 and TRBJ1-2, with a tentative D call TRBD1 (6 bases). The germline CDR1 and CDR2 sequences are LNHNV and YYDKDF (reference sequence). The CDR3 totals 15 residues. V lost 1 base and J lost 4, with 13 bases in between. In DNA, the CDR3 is TGTGCCACCAGCAGAGGTACAAGGGGGGCCTATGGCTACACCTTC. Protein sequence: CATSRGTRGAYGYTF.

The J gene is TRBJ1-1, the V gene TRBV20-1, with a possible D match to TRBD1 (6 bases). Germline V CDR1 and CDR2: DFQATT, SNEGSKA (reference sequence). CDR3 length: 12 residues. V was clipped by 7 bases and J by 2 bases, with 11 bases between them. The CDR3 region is CSVGGVNTEAFF. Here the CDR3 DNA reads TGCAGTGTAGGGGGTGTAAACACTGAAGCTTTCTTT.

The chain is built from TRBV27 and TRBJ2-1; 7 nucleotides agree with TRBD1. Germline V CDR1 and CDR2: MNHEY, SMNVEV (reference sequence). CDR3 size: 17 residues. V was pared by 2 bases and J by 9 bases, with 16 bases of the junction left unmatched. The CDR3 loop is CASSLTMTLPQGSEQFF. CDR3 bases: TGTGCCAGCAGTTTAACGATGACTCTCCCACAGGGGAGTGAGCAGTTCTTC.

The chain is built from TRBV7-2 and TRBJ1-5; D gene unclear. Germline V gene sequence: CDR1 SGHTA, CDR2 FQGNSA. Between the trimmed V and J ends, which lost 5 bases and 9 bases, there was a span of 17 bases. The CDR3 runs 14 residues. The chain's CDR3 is CASSQLISLSPQHF. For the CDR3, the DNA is TGTGCCAGCAGCCAACTCATATCACTATCGCCCCAGCATTTT.

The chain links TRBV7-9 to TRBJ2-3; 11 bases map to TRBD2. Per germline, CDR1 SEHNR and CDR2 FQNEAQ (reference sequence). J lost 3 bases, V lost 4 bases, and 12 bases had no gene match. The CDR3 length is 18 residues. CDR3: CASSSSMGASGRTDTQYF. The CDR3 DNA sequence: TGTGCCAGCAGCTCCAGTATGGGGGCTAGCGGGAGGACAGATACGCAGTATTTT.

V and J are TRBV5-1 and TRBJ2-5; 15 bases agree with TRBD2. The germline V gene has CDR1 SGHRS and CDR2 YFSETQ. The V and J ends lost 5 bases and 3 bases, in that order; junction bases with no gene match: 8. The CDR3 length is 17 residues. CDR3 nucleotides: TGCGCCAGCAGACGGGGACTAGCGGGGGGCCTTAAAGAGACCCAGTACTTC. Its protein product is CASRRGLAGGLKETQYF. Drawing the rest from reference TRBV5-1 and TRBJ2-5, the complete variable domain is KAGVTQTPRYLIKTRGQQVTLSCSPISGHRSVSWYQQTPGQGLQFLFEYFSETQRNKGNFPGRFSGRQFSNSRSEMNVSTLELGDSALYLCASRRGLAGGLKETQYFGPGTRLLVL.

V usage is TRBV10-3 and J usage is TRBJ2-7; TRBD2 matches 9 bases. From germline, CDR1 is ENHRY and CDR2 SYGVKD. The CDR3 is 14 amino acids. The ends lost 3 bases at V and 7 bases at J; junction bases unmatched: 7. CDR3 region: CAISDLAGKGEQYF. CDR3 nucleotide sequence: TGTGCCATCAGTGATCTAGCGGGGAAGGGTGAGCAGTACTTC.

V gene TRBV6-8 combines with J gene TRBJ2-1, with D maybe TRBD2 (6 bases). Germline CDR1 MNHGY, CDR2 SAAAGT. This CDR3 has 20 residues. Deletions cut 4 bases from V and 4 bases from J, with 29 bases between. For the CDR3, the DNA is TGTGCCAGCAGTTCTGCAGGAGGGCGGACACCAAGAACGAAATACAATGAGCAGTTCTTC. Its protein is CASSSAGGRTPRTKYNEQFF.

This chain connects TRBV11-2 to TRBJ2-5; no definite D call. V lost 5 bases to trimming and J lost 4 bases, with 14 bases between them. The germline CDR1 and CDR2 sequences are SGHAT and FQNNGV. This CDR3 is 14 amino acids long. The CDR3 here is CASSPTALGETQYF. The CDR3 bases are TGTGCCAGCAGCCCGACCGCTTTAGGAGAGACCCAGTACTTC.

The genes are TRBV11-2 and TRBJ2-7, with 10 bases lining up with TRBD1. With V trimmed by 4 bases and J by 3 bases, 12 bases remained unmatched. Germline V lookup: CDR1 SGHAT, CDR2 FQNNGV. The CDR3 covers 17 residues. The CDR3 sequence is CASSSTGGRTRGYEQYF. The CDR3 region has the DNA TGTGCCAGCAGCTCGACAGGGGGCAGGACCCGTGGCTACGAGCAGTACTTC.

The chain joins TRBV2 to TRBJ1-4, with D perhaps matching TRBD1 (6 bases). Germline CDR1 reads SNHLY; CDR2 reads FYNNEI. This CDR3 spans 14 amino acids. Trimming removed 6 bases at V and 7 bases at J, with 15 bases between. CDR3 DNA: TGTGCCAGCAGAGAAACAGGGCTGGGTGAAAAACTGTTTTTT. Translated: CASRETGLGEKLFF.

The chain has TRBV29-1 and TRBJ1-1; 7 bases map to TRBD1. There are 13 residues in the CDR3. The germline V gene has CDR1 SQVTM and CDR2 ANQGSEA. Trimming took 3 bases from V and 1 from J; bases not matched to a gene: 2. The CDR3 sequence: CSVEGQWNTEAFF. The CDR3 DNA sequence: TGCAGCGTTGAGGGACAGTGGAACACTGAAGCTTTCTTT.

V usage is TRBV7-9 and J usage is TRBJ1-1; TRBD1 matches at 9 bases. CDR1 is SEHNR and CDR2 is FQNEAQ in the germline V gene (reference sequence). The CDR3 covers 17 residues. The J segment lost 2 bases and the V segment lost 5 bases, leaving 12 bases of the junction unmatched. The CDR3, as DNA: TGTGCCAGCAGCCCCCCCGGGACAGGGAAAGGTAACACTGAAGCTTTCTTT. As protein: CASSPPGTGKGNTEAFF.

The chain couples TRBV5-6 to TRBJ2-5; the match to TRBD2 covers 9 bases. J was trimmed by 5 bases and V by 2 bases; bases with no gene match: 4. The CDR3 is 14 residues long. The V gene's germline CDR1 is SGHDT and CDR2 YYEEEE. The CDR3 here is CASSFSGSGETQYF. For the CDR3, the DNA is TGTGCCAGCAGCTTTAGCGGGAGCGGTGAGACCCAGTACTTC.

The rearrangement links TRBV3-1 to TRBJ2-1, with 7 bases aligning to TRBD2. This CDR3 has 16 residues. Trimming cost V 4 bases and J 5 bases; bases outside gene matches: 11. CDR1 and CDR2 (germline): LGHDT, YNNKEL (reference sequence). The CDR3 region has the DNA TGTGCCAGCAGCCCACTTGGCGGGAGAGGACACAATGAGCAGTTCTTC. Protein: CASSPLGGRGHNEQFF.

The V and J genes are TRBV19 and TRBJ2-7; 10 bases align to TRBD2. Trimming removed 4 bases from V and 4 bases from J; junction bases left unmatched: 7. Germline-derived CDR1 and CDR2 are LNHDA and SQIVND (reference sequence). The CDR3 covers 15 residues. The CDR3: CASSTGSGRRYEQYF. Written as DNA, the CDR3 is TGTGCCAGTAGTACGGGTAGCGGGAGGAGGTACGAGCAGTACTTC.

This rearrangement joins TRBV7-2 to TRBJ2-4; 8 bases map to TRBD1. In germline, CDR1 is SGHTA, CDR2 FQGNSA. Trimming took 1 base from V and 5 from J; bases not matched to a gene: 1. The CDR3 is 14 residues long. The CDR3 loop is CASSLVRGQNIQYF. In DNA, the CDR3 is TGTGCCAGCAGCTTAGTCAGGGGGCAAAACATTCAGTACTTC.

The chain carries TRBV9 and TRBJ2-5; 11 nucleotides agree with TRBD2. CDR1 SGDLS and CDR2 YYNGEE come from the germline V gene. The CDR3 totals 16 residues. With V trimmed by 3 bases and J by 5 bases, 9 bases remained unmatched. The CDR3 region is CASSAGTSGIRETQYF. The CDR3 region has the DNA TGTGCCAGCAGCGCCGGGACTAGCGGCATAAGGGAGACCCAGTACTTC.